By proportion, the clone carrying this TCR beta chain is medium-sized. Its antigen is undetermined. The CDR3 totals 15 residues. From germline, CDR1 is SGHAT and CDR2 FQNNGV. Losses at the gene ends were 6 bases for V and 11 bases for J; bases not matched to a gene: 16. The data originate from a study of T cell repertoires in cytomegalovirus infection. Study-level background: Used in the study were CMV epitopes, some recently identified and HLA-C-restricted, others well-studied and HLA-B-restricted. Matching HLA type and CMV infection were both indicated by public TCR beta signatures.

Overall study results and limits: CMV-specific TCR beta clonotypes restricted by HLA-C were the ones dominating the ex vivo response.

Via MiXCR, TCRdb re-called the reads, giving one row per CDR3 protein. This table has 600,000 to 700,000 distinct CDR3 sequences, about 30% appearing once. The specimen was cultured PBMCs, collected from culture after CMV antigen stimulation. The TCR was taken from a human donor in good health (CMV status not recorded). Some clones in this sample may be carry-over from other donors' samples. The chain couples TRBV11-2 to TRBJ1-1; 9 bases align to TRBD1. The CDR3 sequence: CASSTNPGQGISAFF. The CDR3 nucleotides read TGTGCCAGCAGTACAAATCCGGGACAGGGAATATCGGCTTTCTTT.